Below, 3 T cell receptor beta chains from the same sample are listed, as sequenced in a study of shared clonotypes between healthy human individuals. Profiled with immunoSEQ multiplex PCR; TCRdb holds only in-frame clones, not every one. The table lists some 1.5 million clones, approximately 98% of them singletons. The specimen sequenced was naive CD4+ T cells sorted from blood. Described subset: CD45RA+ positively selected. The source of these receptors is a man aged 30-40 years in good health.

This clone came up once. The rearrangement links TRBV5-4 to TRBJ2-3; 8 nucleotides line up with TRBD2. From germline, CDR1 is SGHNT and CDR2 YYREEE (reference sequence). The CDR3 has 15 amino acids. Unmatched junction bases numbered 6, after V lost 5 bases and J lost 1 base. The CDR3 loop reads CASSQTSVGTDTQYF. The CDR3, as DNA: TGTGCCAGCAGTCAGACTAGCGTGGGCACAGATACGCAGTATTTT.

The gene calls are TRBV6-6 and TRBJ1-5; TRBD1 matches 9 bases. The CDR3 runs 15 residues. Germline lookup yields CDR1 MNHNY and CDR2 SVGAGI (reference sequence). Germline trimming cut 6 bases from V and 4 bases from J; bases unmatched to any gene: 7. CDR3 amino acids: CASSPDRGRNQPQHF. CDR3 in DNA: TGTGCCAGCAGCCCGGACAGGGGAAGGAATCAGCCCCAGCATTTT.

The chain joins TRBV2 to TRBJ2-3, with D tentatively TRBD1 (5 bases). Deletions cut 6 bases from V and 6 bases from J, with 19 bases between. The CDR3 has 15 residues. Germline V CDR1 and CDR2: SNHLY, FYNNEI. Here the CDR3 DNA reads TGTGCCAGCAGGCGATGGGGCCGTCTCGGGGATACGCAGTATTTT. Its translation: CASRRWGRLGDTQYF.